The clone carrying this TCR beta chain has only a few counts. The data stem from a study of shared clonotypes between healthy human individuals. This CDR3 comprises 15 residues. V dropped 2 bases and J dropped 6; count of bases not matched to a gene: 9. CDR1 WNHNN and CDR2 SYGVQD come from the germline V gene (reference sequence). Measured with immunoSEQ multiplex PCR; TCRdb has only the in-frame clones, and not every one. The repertoire holds 530,000 or so clones, with 75% to 80% as singletons. J is TRBJ2-7 and V is TRBV10-1; TRBD2 agrees at 8 bases. Material for sequencing was PBMCs. This clonotype was sampled from a woman between 40 and 55 years old in good health. Some clones in this sample may be carry-over from other donors' samples. The DNA for the CDR3 is TGCGCCAGCAGTGAGCCCGGGACTAGATCATGCGAGCAGTACTTC. Encoded protein: CASSEPGTRSCEQYF.